These 20 T cell receptor beta chains were sequenced from one sample in a study of metastatic and nonmetastatic thyroid tumors (dated by TCRdb to the early 2020s). No patient had received any treatment before thyroid surgery. Receptor amplification or capture employed PCR. Sequencer: Illumina HiSeq 4000. TCRdb redid the processing of the public reads, applying fastp at Q25 and MiXCR, and retained in-frame beta chains. The sample table holds under 25,000 clones, of which around 25% were seen once. Roughly 3.5% of the sample is in the top ten clones. Sequencing used blood. These TCRs come from a male donor with papillary thyroid cancer or a benign thyroid nodule (not recorded which). Some clones in this sample may be carry-over from other donors' samples.

Sample share makes this clone medium-sized. This chain links TRBV7-2 with TRBJ1-3; 7 nucleotides agree with TRBD1. Per germline, CDR1 SGHTA and CDR2 FQGNSA. This CDR3 comprises 14 residues. Germline trimming cut 7 bases from V and 2 bases from J; bases unmatched to any gene: 5. The CDR3 coding sequence is TGTGCCAGCAACCTGGACAGGACTGGAAACACCATATATTTT. Translating it yields CASNLDRTGNTIYF.

CDR3: CASILAGGTGANVLTF. The CDR3 DNA reads as TGTGCCAGCATACTAGCGGGAGGAACTGGGGCCAACGTCCTGACTTTC. This chain joins TRBV6-2 or TRBV6-3 and TRBJ2-6, with 12 bases aligning to TRBD2. J was trimmed by 2 bases and V by 7 bases; bases with no gene match: 3. The CDR3 covers 16 residues. The V gene's germline CDR1 is MNHEY and CDR2 SVGEGT.

CDR3: CSARDGGQPQHF. DNA of the CDR3: TGCAGTGCTAGAGATGGCGGTCAGCCCCAGCATTTT. This rearrangement joins TRBV20-1 to TRBJ1-5; D call uncertain. Looked up from germline, CDR1 is DFQATT and CDR2 is SNEGSKA (reference sequence). CDR3 length: 12 residues. V lost 0 bases and J 6 bases, leaving 6 bases between the germline ends.

This clone was seen only a few times. The chain employs TRBV28 and TRBJ1-1; the D gene is possibly TRBD1 (5 bases). V was shortened by 6 bases and J by 5 bases, with 16 bases between the two germline ends. The CDR3 consists of 14 residues. CDR1 MDHEN and CDR2 SYDVKM come from the germline V gene. The CDR3 DNA reads TGTGCCAGCAGCCTCCTGAGGGGTGGAACTGAAGCTTTCTTT. This codes for CASSLLRGGTEAFF.

The sample holds many counts of this clone. This chain uses TRBV25-1 with TRBJ1-3; the D is unclear. Per the germline V gene, CDR1 is MGHDK and CDR2 is SYGVNS. The CDR3 spans 14 residues. Trimming stripped 3 bases from V and 2 bases from J, with 8 bases between. The CDR3 sequence is CASSDARAGNTIYF. The DNA of the CDR3 is TGTGCCAGCAGTGACGCCCGGGCTGGAAACACCATATATTTT.

In its sample, this clone ranks as medium-sized. This chain connects TRBV11-1 to TRBJ1-6, with a weak D call TRBD1 (5 bases). The CDR3 contains 14 residues. V was shortened by 5 bases and J by 4 bases, with 9 bases between the two germline ends. Germline V gene sequence: CDR1 SGHAT, CDR2 FQDESV (reference sequence). CDR3 sequence (DNA): TGTGCCAGCAGCCAACAGGAGTATAATTCACCCCTCCACTTT. This sequence encodes CASSQQEYNSPLHF.

As to this clone: With a much larger clone just one base away, this may be a read error. The J gene is TRBJ2-1, the V gene TRBV5-6; no clear D gene. V lost 1 base to trimming and J lost 0 bases, with 14 bases between them. This CDR3 is 17 amino acids long. CDR1 and CDR2 from the germline V gene are SGHDT and YYEEEE. Here the CDR3 reads CASSLLSLAFSYNEQFF. The CDR3 coding sequence is TGTGCCAGCAGCTTGTTGTCGCTGGCATTCTCCTACAATGAGCAGTTCTTC.

This clone was counted between two and nine times. V gene TRBV6-1 combines with J gene TRBJ2-3; 9 bases are shared with TRBD1. The CDR3 sequence is 18 residues long. CDR1 is MNHNS, CDR2 SASEGT, per germline. V lost 5 bases and J lost 2; bases outside the gene matches: 14. CDR3 amino acids: CASSPRAGQGTTTDTQYF. The CDR3 DNA sequence: TGTGCCAGCAGTCCTCGAGCGGGACAGGGTACCACCACAGATACGCAGTATTTT.

This clone is labeled as medium-sized (0.01 to 0.1%). This sequence joins TRBV15 and TRBJ1-2, with 9 bases identical to TRBD1. The germline V gene has CDR1 LNHNV and CDR2 YYDKDF (reference sequence). CDR3 length equals 15 residues. Unmatched junction bases numbered 4, after V lost 0 bases and J lost 5 bases. CDR3 in amino acids: CATSRDPGTGYGYTF. DNA of the CDR3: TGTGCCACCAGCAGAGATCCCGGGACAGGGTATGGCTACACCTTC.

The CDR3 sequence is CASSLELEQPQYF. The DNA for the CDR3 is TGTGCCAGCAGCTTAGAATTGGAGCAGCCCCAGTATTTT. The chain employs TRBV7-9 and TRBJ1-5; D is uncertain. The J call is uncertain, as TRBJ2-3 better fits the DNA end. Germline V gene lookup returns CDR1 SEHNR and CDR2 FQNEAQ (reference sequence). The CDR3 has 13 amino acids.

The table lists this clone with many counts. The chain uses TRBV6-5 and TRBJ1-1; 11 nucleotides match TRBD1. This CDR3 comprises 15 residues. The germline gives CDR1 MNHEY, CDR2 SVGAGI. Trimming took 2 bases from V and 6 from J; bases not matched to a gene: 5. CDR3 sequence: CASSYPGQGVPEAFF. The CDR3 DNA reads as TGTGCCAGCAGTTACCCGGGACAGGGGGTCCCTGAAGCTTTCTTT.

The chain employs TRBV6-1 and TRBJ1-2; the D is unclear. The CDR3 runs to 13 residues. The germline V and J ends were trimmed by 1 base and 4 bases, with 7 bases remaining between them. Germline values: CDR1 MNHNS, CDR2 SASEGT. For the CDR3, the DNA is TGTGCCAGCAGTGAAGTGGGCGGCTATGGCTACACCTTC. This sequence encodes CASSEVGGYGYTF.

Details on this clone: In the same sample, other DNA sequences code for this CDR3. V and J are TRBV24-1 and TRBJ2-3, with 9 nucleotides matching TRBD1. The CDR3 is 16 amino acids. In germline, CDR1 is KGHDR, CDR2 SFDVKD. Trimming at V came to 3 bases and at J to 1 base, leaving 4 bases not matched to a gene. This chain's CDR3 is CATSDIRTGGTDTQYF. The CDR3 DNA reads TGTGCCACCAGTGATATAAGGACAGGGGGCACAGATACGCAGTATTTT.

CDR3: CASSYPHTGELFF. DNA of the CDR3: TGTGCCAGCAGTTACCCTCACACCGGGGAGCTGTTTTTT. The gene calls are TRBV6-2 or TRBV6-3 and TRBJ2-2; no definite D call. Germline V gene sequence: CDR1 MNHEY, CDR2 SVGEGT. The V end was cut by 2 bases, the J end by 3 bases, with 4 bases between. The CDR3 sequence is 13 residues long.

This clone has just a few counts. This sequence joins TRBV19 and TRBJ1-2; D unresolved. CDR1 and CDR2 from the germline V gene are LNHDA and SQIVND (reference sequence). This CDR3 spans 13 amino acids. Trimming stripped 4 bases from V and 5 bases from J, with 11 bases between. This CDR3 is CASSTPGGYGYTF. The CDR3 bases are TGTGCCAGTAGTACCCCCGGAGGGTATGGCTACACCTTC.

V usage is TRBV6-1 and J usage is TRBJ2-7; D call uncertain. The germline V gene has CDR1 MNHNS and CDR2 SASEGT. The ends were cut back, 0 bases at V and 7 bases at J, with 19 bases in the middle. The length of the CDR3 is 16 residues. The CDR3 protein is CASSEATIGRFGEQYF. In nucleotides, the CDR3 is TGTGCCAGCAGTGAAGCAACGATAGGACGGTTTGGGGAGCAGTACTTC.

The chain uses TRBV6-2 or TRBV6-3 and TRBJ1-1; D gene uncertain. This CDR3 has 15 amino acids. Looked up from germline, CDR1 is MNHEY and CDR2 is SVGEGT. Between the trimmed V and J ends, which lost 6 bases and 1 base, there was a span of 15 bases. CDR3 DNA sequence: TGTGCCAGCAGGCACTTCATCGACGGGAACACTGAAGCTTTCTTT. Translated: CASRHFIDGNTEAFF.

V is TRBV2 and J is TRBJ2-1; a weak D match, TRBD2 (6 bases). Germline loops: CDR1 SNHLY, CDR2 FYNNEI. The CDR3 totals 14 residues. Trimming removed 10 bases at V and 8 bases at J, with 21 bases between. The CDR3 loop is CATTTGGGRDEQFF. CDR3 bases: TGTGCCACAACCACCGGAGGAGGGCGGGATGAGCAGTTCTTC.

The chain combines TRBV9 with TRBJ2-6; D might be TRBD1 or TRBD2, each matching 5 bases. The CDR3 runs 15 residues. Trimming removed 0 bases at V and 4 bases at J, with 8 bases between. The germline V gene encodes CDR1 SGDLS and CDR2 YYNGEE. CDR3 nucleotides: TGTGCCAGCAGCGTAGGGGGGATAGGGGCCAACGTCCTGACTTTC. This sequence encodes CASSVGGIGANVLTF.

The chain is built from TRBV9 and TRBJ1-2; tentative D call: TRBD1 (5 bases). CDR1 SGDLS and CDR2 YYNGEE come from the germline V gene. Trimming removed 3 bases from V and 4 bases from J, with 16 bases in between. This CDR3 contains 15 residues. The CDR3: CASSEPRTGVYGYTF. The CDR3 DNA reads as TGTGCCAGCAGCGAGCCTCGGACGGGGGTCTATGGCTACACCTTC. Drawing the rest from reference TRBV9 and TRBJ1-2, the complete variable domain is DSGVTQTPKHLITATGQRVTLRCSPRSGDLSVYWYQQSLDQGLQFLIQYYNGEERAKGNILERFSAQQFPDLHSELNLSSLELGDSALYFCASSEPRTGVYGYTFGSGTRLTVV.